These 24 T cell receptor beta chains share one sample of origin, sequenced in a study of shared clonotypes between healthy human individuals. Sequencing was performed with immunoSEQ multiplex PCR; in TCRdb, only in-frame clones are kept and a portion is missing. The sample carries roughly 1.4 million clones, about 98.5% recorded once. Source material: naive CD4+ T cells sorted from blood. Subset reported: CD45RA+ positively selected. The receptors were gathered from a man younger than 45 in good health.

The chain combines TRBV28 with TRBJ1-1; D not certain. CDR1 MDHEN and CDR2 SYDVKM come from the germline V gene. Trimming took 8 bases from V and 1 from J, leaving 5 bases between them. This CDR3 is built from 11 residues. The CDR3 here is CASGPNTEAFF. The CDR3, as DNA: TGTGCCAGCGGCCCGAACACTGAAGCTTTCTTT.

The chain uses TRBV6-5 and TRBJ2-7; 10 nucleotides match TRBD2. The CDR3 length is 14 residues. Trimming removed 0 bases from V and 5 bases from J; junction bases left unmatched: 1. Germline assignment: CDR1 MNHEY and CDR2 SVGAGI. CDR3 region: CASSYSGLANEQYF. DNA of the CDR3: TGTGCCAGCAGTTACTCGGGACTAGCGAACGAGCAGTACTTC.

The CDR3 nucleotides are TGTGCCAGCAGCTTAGAGCGGGAGCAGTTCTTC. Translation: CASSLEREQFF. The chain joins TRBV7-2 to TRBJ2-1; a possible D gene is TRBD2 (5 bases). V was cut by 1 base and J by 10 bases, with 5 bases left in between. From germline, CDR1 is SGHTA and CDR2 FQGNSA. The CDR3 runs 11 residues.

This clone was counted a single time. The gene calls are TRBV6-5 and TRBJ1-1, with a weak D call TRBD1 (5 bases). Germline V gene data show CDR1 as MNHEY and CDR2 as SVGAGI. This CDR3 has 14 residues. V was pared by 8 bases and J by 4 bases, with 17 bases between. CDR3 DNA: TGTGCCAGCTGGGCAGGGCGGTGGGGCACTGAAGCTTTCTTT. This codes for CASWAGRWGTEAFF.

J is TRBJ1-1 and V is TRBV25-1; 8 positions match TRBD1. Germline lookup yields CDR1 MGHDK and CDR2 SYGVNS. CDR3 length equals 12 residues. The ends lost 8 bases at V and 7 bases at J; junction bases unmatched: 6. As DNA, the CDR3 is TGTGCCAGCGGACAGGGATTTTATGAAGCTTTCTTT. It translates to CASGQGFYEAFF. Combining the CDR3 with reference TRBV25-1 and TRBJ1-1 gives the whole variable domain EADIYQTPRYLVIGTGKKITLECSQTMGHDKMYWYQQDPGMELHLIHYSYGVNSTEKGDLSSESTVSRIRTEHFPLTLESARPSHTSQYLCASGQGFYEAFFGQGTRLTVV.

The rearrangement links TRBV25-1 to TRBJ2-2; 12 bases match TRBD2. Trimming removed 1 base from V and 0 bases from J; junction bases left unmatched: 3. CDR1 is MGHDK, CDR2 SYGVNS, per germline. This CDR3 has 18 amino acids. This chain's CDR3 is CASSELPSGRANTGELFF. As DNA, the CDR3 is TGTGCCAGCAGTGAATTACCTAGCGGGAGGGCGAACACCGGGGAGCTGTTTTTT.

The chain carries TRBV10-2 and TRBJ2-7; 9 bases match TRBD2. The CDR3 contains 17 residues. V lost 5 bases and J lost 4; bases outside the gene matches: 15. The germline V gene has CDR1 WSHSY and CDR2 SAAADI. CDR3 region: CASSYPLAGSLLYEQYF. In DNA, the CDR3 is TGCGCCAGCAGTTATCCGCTAGCGGGGAGTCTTCTATACGAGCAGTACTTC.

This clone was observed once. The chain combines TRBV9 with TRBJ1-2, with unresolved D. V shed 3 bases and J shed 2 bases, with 5 bases lying between them. The CDR3 consists of 12 residues. Germline lookup yields CDR1 SGDLS and CDR2 YYNGEE. CDR3 bases: TGTGCCAGCAGCGCTTCGAACTATGGCTACACCTTC. Its translation is CASSASNYGYTF.

The chain couples TRBV19 to TRBJ2-7; tentatively, D is TRBD2 (6 bases). Trimming removed 6 bases from V and 4 bases from J, with 13 bases in between. Germline lookup yields CDR1 LNHDA and CDR2 SQIVND (reference sequence). The CDR3 sequence is 13 residues long. CDR3 DNA: TGTGCCAGTAGGAAGGCGGGAACTTACGAGCAGTACTTC. Encoded protein: CASRKAGTYEQYF.

Points on this clone: This sample includes further DNA sequences coding for the same CDR3. The V call is TRBV7-8, the J call TRBJ1-5; no clear D gene. The CDR3 runs 14 residues. Germline V lookup: CDR1 SGHVS, CDR2 FQNEAQ. V was clipped by 1 base and J by 5 bases, with 9 bases between them. The CDR3 region has the DNA TGTGCCAGCAGCTTAGAAAGCAGGTATCAGCCCCAGCATTTT. Its protein product is CASSLESRYQPQHF.

V is TRBV28 and J is TRBJ2-2, with 7 nucleotides matching TRBD1. Losses at the gene ends were 4 bases for V and 6 bases for J; bases not matched to a gene: 11. Germline-derived CDR1 and CDR2 are MDHEN and SYDVKM. This CDR3 has 16 amino acids. The CDR3 spells CASSSRVRGRAGELFF. Here the CDR3 DNA reads TGTGCCAGCAGTTCTAGGGTGAGGGGGCGAGCCGGGGAGCTGTTTTTT.

The chain carries TRBV7-2 and TRBJ1-1; D is perhaps TRBD1 (5 bases). V lost 2 bases to trimming and J lost 5 bases, with 6 bases between them. This CDR3 contains 12 residues. Germline CDR1 is SGHTA and CDR2 is FQGNSA. The CDR3 sequence is CASSLWGTEAFF. CDR3 sequence (DNA): TGTGCCAGCAGCTTATGGGGGACTGAAGCTTTCTTT.

The chain is built from TRBV6-1 and TRBJ1-5; 9 bases align to TRBD1. The V and J ends lost 7 bases and 7 bases, in that order; junction bases with no gene match: 8. CDR3 length: 14 amino acids. The germline V gene encodes CDR1 MNHNS and CDR2 SASEGT. CDR3 DNA: TGTGCCAGCACTACAGGGGGCGCCGGGCAGCCCCAGCATTTT. Encoded protein: CASTTGGAGQPQHF.

V and J are TRBV11-2 and TRBJ2-7; tentatively, D is TRBD1 or TRBD2 (5 bases each). V was shortened by 0 bases and J by 0 bases, with 18 bases between the two germline ends. Per the germline V gene, CDR1 is SGHAT and CDR2 is FQNNGV. The CDR3 spans 18 residues. The CDR3 DNA reads as TGTGCCAGCAGCTTAGATCTTGGGGGTCCGCGAAGCTCCTACGAGCAGTACTTC. This codes for CASSLDLGGPRSSYEQYF.

The chain carries TRBV9 and TRBJ1-2, with D perhaps TRBD1 (5 bases). Trimming removed 4 bases at V and 4 bases at J, with 14 bases between. CDR3 length: 14 amino acids. The germline V gene has CDR1 SGDLS and CDR2 YYNGEE. This CDR3 is CASSPDLGRYGYTF. In nucleotides, the CDR3 is TGTGCCAGCAGCCCCGACTTGGGACGCTATGGCTACACCTTC.

This clone was counted once. The chain couples TRBV11-3 to TRBJ2-2, with no clear D. Trimming shortened V by 1 base and J by 3 bases, and 15 bases separated the two germline ends. CDR3 length: 17 amino acids. CDR1 is SGHNT and CDR2 is YENEEA in the germline V gene. CDR3 residues: CASSLGNWTVYTGELFF. DNA of the CDR3: TGTGCCAGCAGCTTAGGGAACTGGACGGTTTACACCGGGGAGCTGTTTTTT. Full variable domain (remainder filled in from reference TRBV11-3 and TRBJ2-2): EAGVVQSPRYKIIEKKQPVAFWCNPISGHNTLYWYLQNLGQGPELLIRYENEEAVDDSQLPKDRFSAERLKGVDSTLKIQPAELGDSAVYLCASSLGNWTVYTGELFFGEGSRLTVL.

The chain recombines TRBV29-1 with TRBJ2-7, with TRBD2 matching over 7 bases. The CDR3 is 11 residues long. Germline values: CDR1 SQVTM, CDR2 ANQGSEA. V was pared by 7 bases and J by 5 bases, with 5 bases of the junction left unmatched. CDR3 nucleotide sequence: TGCAGCGGGGGACTAACAAACGAGCAGTACTTC. Its translation is CSGGLTNEQYF.

The J gene is TRBJ2-1, the V gene TRBV7-3; 9 bases are shared with TRBD2. This CDR3 comprises 14 residues. Germline V gene sequence: CDR1 SGHTA, CDR2 FQGTGA. The junction had 3 bases not matched to a gene; V was cut back by 5 bases and J by 4 bases. The CDR3 DNA is TGTGCCAGCAGCGTGACTAGCGGATACAATGAGCAGTTCTTC. It yields the protein CASSVTSGYNEQFF.

In the case of this clone: This sample includes further DNA sequences coding for the same CDR3. The chain uses TRBV5-1 and TRBJ1-1, with D hard to call. V lost 2 bases and J lost 4, with 6 bases in between. Germline V gene lookup returns CDR1 SGHRS and CDR2 YFSETQ. CDR3 size: 12 residues. The CDR3 loop is CASSFSGTEAFF. CDR3 coding DNA: TGCGCCAGCAGCTTTAGCGGCACTGAAGCTTTCTTT.

The V and J genes are TRBV29-1 and TRBJ2-7; D could derive from TRBD1 or TRBD2 (5 bases each). Germline V gives CDR1 SQVTM, CDR2 ANQGSEA. This CDR3 spans 13 amino acids. V lost 4 bases and J 4 bases, leaving 14 bases between the germline ends. The CDR3 sequence: CSVAKGRGYEQYF. The CDR3 bases are TGCAGCGTTGCTAAGGGGCGAGGGTACGAGCAGTACTTC.

This rearrangement joins TRBV18 to TRBJ1-3; D gene ambiguous. From germline, CDR1 is KGHSH and CDR2 LQKENI. Trimming removed 1 base from V and 4 bases from J, with 14 bases in between. CDR3 size: 16 residues. The chain's CDR3 is CASSPRRLPAGNTIYF. Here the CDR3 DNA reads TGTGCCAGCTCACCACGAAGGTTACCGGCGGGAAACACCATATATTTT. The full variable domain, its missing parts supplied by reference TRBV18 and TRBJ1-3, is NAGVMQNPRHLVRRRGQEARLRCSPMKGHSHVYWYRQLPEEGLKFMVYLQKENIIDESGMPKERFSAEFPKEGPSILRIQQVVRGDSAAYFCASSPRRLPAGNTIYFGEGSWLTVV.

V is TRBV7-9 and J is TRBJ2-2; no firm D call. In germline, CDR1 is SEHNR, CDR2 FQNEAQ (reference sequence). The germline V and J ends were trimmed by 3 bases and 1 base, with 6 bases remaining between them. This CDR3 spans 14 amino acids. The CDR3 DNA reads TGTGCCAGCAGCTTTATGATGAACACCGGGGAGCTGTTTTTT. Translating it yields CASSFMMNTGELFF.

As concerns this clone: At the DNA level, this CDR3 is encoded by other sequences in the same sample as well. The gene calls are TRBV29-1 and TRBJ2-7, with a tentative D call TRBD1 (6 bases). V was shortened by 7 bases and J by 3 bases, with 10 bases between the two germline ends. CDR3 length: 11 amino acids. In germline, CDR1 is SQVTM, CDR2 ANQGSEA. Here the CDR3 DNA reads TGCAGCGCTGGACAGAACTACGAGCAGTACTTC. Translated, it gives CSAGQNYEQYF.

The chain uses TRBV5-4 and TRBJ2-2; D not certain. V lost 0 bases and J 11 bases, leaving 14 bases between the germline ends. Germline-derived CDR1 and CDR2 are SGHNT and YYREEE (reference sequence). The CDR3 covers 14 residues. As DNA, the CDR3 is TGTGCCAGCAGCTTGGAGCAACAGAGTCACGAGCTGTTTTTT. It specifies CASSLEQQSHELFF.